Given below is one T cell receptor beta chain in context. The antigen remains unidentified. An end of the junction does not agree with germline; a read error may underlie this. This specimen belongs to a study of T cell repertoires in cytomegalovirus infection. Study context: TCR beta signatures that were public indicated CMV infection and matching HLA type.

Findings of the study overall: In two of eight donors, the top clonotype was HLA-C-restricted CMV-specific.

One entry per CDR3 protein, called by TCRdb with MiXCR from the reads. The top ten hold 60% to 85% of the sample, which has tens of thousands of distinct CDR3 sequences, 22% seen once. The CDR3 runs 17 residues. Germline values: CDR1 MGHDK, CDR2 SYGVNS. J is TRBJ2-1 and V is TRBV25-1; 10 bases are shared with TRBD2. The sequence was collected from a human donor in good health (CMV status not recorded). Some clones in this sample may be carry-over from other donors' samples. The source material was PBMCs, sequenced either directly or after in vitro stimulation (not recorded which). CDR3 bases: TGTGCCAGCAGTGAATCCTCGGGACTAGCGTCCTCCAATGAGCAGTTCTTC. Protein: CASSESSGLASSNEQFF.